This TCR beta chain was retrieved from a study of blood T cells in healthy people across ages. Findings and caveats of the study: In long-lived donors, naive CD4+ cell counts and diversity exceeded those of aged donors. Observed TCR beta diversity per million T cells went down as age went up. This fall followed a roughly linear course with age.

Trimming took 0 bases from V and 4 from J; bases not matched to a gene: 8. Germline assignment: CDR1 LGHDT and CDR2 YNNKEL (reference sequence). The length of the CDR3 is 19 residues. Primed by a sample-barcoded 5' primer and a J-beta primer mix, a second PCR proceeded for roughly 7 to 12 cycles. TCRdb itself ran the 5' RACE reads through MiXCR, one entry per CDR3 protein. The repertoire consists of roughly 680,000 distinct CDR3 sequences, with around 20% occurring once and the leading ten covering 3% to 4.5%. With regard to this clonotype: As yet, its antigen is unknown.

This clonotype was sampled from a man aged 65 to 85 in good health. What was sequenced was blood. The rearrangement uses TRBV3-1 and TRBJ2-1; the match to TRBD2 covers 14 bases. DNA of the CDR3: TGTGCCAGCAGCCAAGATGGGGGACTAGCGGGAGAAATGTACAATGAGCAGTTCTTC. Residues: CASSQDGGLAGEMYNEQFF.